Many counts were recorded for the clone carrying this T cell receptor (beta chain). Its antigen is not known. The template used for profiling TCR beta VDJ and CDR3 was genomic DNA. TCRdb analysed the reads with MiXCR anew, one entry per CDR3 protein. Of roughly 200,000 distinct CDR3 sequences listed, approximately 60% were seen once; the top ten hold under 60%. This CDR3 contains 15 residues. CDR1 is LNHDA and CDR2 is SQIVND in the germline V gene (reference sequence). V was pared by 0 bases and J by 5 bases, with 11 bases between. Patients selected for sequencing had displayed CD8+CD57+ cell expansion by flow cytometry. Each patient gave a blood sample that was collected before any therapy had been received. The data are from a study of CD8+CD57+ T cells in acquired aplastic anemia. Study details: The DNA of sorted CD4+ and CD8+ cells averaged roughly 3 ug.

General study results and limits: Between patients and controls, some 31 CD8+ CDR3 sequences were found in common.

The clonotype was recovered from a human donor with aplastic anemia. The chain couples TRBV19 to TRBJ1-5, with D tentatively TRBD1 (5 bases). The sequencing input was sorted CD4+, CD8+, or CD8+CD57+ T cells (not recorded which) from PBMCs. The CDR3 DNA is TGTGCCAGTAGTATAGATCGAGGGACGTATCAGCCCCAGCATTTT. Protein product: CASSIDRGTYQPQHF.